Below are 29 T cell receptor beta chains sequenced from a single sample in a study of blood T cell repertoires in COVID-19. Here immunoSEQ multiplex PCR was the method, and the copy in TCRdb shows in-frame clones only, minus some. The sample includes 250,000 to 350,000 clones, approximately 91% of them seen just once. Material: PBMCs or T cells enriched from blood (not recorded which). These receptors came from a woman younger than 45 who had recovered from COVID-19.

The CDR3 sequence: CASSQRGFGETQYF. CDR3 nucleotide sequence: TGTGCCAGCAGCCAACGAGGTTTCGGAGAGACCCAGTACTTC. V and J are TRBV14 and TRBJ2-5; D not resolved. The CDR3 is 14 amino acids. Trimming took off 2 bases at V and 4 bases at J, with 11 bases between the two ends. Germline V gives CDR1 SGHDN, CDR2 FVKESK.

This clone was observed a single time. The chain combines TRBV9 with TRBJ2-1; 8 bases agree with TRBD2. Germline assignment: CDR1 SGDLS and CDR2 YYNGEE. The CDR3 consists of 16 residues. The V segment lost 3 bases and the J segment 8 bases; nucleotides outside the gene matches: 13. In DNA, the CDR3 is TGTGCCAGCAGCGGAAGCGGGAGCTCGTTGGAGGATGAGCAGTTCTTC. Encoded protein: CASSGSGSSLEDEQFF.

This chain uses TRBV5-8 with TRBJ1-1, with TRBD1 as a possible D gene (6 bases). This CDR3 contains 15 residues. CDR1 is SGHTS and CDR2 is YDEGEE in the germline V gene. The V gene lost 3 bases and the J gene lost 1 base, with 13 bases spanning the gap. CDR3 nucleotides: TGTGCCAGCAGCTACACCGGGACAAGGAACACTGAAGCTTTCTTT. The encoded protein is CASSYTGTRNTEAFF.

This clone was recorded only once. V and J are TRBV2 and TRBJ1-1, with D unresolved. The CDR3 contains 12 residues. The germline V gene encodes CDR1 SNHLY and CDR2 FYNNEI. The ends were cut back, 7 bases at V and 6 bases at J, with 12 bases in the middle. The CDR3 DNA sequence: TGTGCCAGCACCACCCGAGGCCCTGAAGCTTTCTTT. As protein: CASTTRGPEAFF.

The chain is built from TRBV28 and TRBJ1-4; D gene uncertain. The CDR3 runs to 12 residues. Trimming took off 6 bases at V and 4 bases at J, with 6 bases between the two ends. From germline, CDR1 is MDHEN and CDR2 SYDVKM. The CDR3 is CASSQVNEKLFF. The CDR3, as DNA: TGTGCCAGCAGCCAGGTTAATGAAAAACTGTTTTTT.

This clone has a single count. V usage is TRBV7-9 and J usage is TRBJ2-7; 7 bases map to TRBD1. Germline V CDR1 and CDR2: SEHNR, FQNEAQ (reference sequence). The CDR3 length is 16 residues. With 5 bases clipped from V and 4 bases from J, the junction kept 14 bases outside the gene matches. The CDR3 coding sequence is TGTGCCAGCAGCCCTCTCGTGGGGACAGCTGATTACGAGCAGTACTTC. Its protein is CASSPLVGTADYEQYF.

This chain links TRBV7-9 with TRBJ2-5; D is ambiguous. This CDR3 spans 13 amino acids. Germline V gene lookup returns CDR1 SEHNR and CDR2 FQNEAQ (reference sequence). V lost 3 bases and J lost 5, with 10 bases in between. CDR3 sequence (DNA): TGTGCCAGCAGCTTCGCCTCGGAGGAGACCCAGTACTTC. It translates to CASSFASEETQYF.

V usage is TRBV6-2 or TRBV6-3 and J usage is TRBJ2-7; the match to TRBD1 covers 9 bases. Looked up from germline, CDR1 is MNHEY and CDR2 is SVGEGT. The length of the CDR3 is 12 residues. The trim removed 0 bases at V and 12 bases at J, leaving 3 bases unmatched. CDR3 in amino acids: CASSYSGQGLYF. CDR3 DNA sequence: TGTGCCAGCAGTTACTCTGGACAGGGGTTGTACTTC.

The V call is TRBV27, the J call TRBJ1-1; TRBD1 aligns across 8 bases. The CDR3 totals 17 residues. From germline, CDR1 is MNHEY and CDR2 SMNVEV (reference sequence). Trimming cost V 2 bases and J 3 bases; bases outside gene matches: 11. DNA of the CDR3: TGTGCCAGCAGTTTAGCGAGGACAGGGATGATTTACACTGAAGCTTTCTTT. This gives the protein CASSLARTGMIYTEAFF.

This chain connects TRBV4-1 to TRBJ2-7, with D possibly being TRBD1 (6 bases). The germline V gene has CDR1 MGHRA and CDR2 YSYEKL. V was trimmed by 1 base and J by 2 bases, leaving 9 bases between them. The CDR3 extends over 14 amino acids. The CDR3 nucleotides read TGCGCCAGCAGCCAAGGGTCAGGGGCCTACGAGCAGTACTTC. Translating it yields CASSQGSGAYEQYF.

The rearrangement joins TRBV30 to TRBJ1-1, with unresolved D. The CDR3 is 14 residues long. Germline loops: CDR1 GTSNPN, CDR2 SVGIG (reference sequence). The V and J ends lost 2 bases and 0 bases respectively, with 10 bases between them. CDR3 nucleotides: TGTGCCTGGAGTATGGGCACATTGAACACTGAAGCTTTCTTT. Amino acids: CAWSMGTLNTEAFF.

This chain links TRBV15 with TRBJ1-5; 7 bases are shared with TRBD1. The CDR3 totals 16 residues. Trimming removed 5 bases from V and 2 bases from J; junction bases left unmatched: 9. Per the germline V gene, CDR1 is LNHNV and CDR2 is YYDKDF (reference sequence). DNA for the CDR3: TGTGCCACCAGCTTGCGAGGGGGCCGGGGCAATCAGCCCCAGCATTTT. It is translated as CATSLRGGRGNQPQHF.

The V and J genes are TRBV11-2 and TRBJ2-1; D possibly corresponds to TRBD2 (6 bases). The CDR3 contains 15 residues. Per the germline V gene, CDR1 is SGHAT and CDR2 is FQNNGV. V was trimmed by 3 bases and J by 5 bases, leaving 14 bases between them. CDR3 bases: TGTGCCAGCAGCTTCGGGAGCAGGGATAACAATGAGCAGTTCTTC. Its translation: CASSFGSRDNNEQFF.

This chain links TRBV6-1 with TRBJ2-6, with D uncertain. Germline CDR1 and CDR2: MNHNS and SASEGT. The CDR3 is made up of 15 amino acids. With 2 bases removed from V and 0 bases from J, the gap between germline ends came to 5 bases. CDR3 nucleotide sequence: TGTGCCAGCAGTGAACTCGGCTCTGGGGCCAACGTCCTGACTTTC. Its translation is CASSELGSGANVLTF.

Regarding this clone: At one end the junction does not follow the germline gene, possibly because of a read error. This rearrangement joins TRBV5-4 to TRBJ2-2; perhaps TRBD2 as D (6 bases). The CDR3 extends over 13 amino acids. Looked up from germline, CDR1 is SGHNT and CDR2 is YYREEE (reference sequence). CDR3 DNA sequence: TGTGCCACCAGCGACCTTAGCGGCGGGGAGCTGTTTTTT. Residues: CATSDLSGGELFF.

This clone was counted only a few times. The CDR3 DNA reads as TGTGCCTGGATAGCTCGACAGGGGGCGAATCAGCCCCAGCATTTT. As protein: CAWIARQGANQPQHF. The chain has TRBV30 and TRBJ1-5; 10 bases are shared with TRBD1. This CDR3 comprises 15 residues. The ends lost 4 bases at V and 4 bases at J; junction bases unmatched: 7. Germline lookup yields CDR1 GTSNPN and CDR2 SVGIG (reference sequence).

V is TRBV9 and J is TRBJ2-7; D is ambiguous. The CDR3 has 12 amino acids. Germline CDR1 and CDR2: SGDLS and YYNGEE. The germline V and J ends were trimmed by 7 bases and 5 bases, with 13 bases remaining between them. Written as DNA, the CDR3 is TGTGCCAGCTCTCTGGCTGAAGACGAGCAGTACTTC. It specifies CASSLAEDEQYF.

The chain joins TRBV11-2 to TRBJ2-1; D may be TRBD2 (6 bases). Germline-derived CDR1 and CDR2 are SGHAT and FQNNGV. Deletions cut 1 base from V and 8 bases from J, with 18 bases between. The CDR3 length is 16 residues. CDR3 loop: CASSLGLLAPGDEQFF. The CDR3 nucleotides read TGTGCCAGCAGCTTAGGTCTGCTAGCACCGGGAGATGAGCAGTTCTTC.

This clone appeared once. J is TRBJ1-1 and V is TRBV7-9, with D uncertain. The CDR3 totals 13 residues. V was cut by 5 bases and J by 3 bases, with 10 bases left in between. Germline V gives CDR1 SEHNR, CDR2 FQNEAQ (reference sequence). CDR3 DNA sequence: TGTGCCAGCAGCACCGGGATCCACACTGAAGCTTTCTTT. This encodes CASSTGIHTEAFF.

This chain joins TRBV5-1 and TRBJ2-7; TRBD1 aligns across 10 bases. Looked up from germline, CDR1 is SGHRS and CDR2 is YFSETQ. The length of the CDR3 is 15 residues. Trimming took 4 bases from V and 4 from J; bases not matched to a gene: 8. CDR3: CASSNPTGGSYEQYF. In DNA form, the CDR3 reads TGCGCCAGCAGCAACCCGACAGGGGGCTCATACGAGCAGTACTTC.

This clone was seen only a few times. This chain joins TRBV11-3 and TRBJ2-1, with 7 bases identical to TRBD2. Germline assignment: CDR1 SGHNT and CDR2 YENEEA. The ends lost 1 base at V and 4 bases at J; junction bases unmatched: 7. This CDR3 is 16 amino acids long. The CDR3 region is CASSLGGGQLYNEQFF. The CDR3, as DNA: TGTGCCAGCAGCTTAGGGGGAGGGCAACTATACAATGAGCAGTTCTTC.

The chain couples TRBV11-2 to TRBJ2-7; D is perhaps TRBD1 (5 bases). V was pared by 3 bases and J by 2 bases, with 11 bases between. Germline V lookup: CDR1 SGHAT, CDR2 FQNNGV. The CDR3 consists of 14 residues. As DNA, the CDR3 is TGTGCCAGCAGCTTCGTAGGGGTCCCCTACGAGCAGTACTTC. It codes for CASSFVGVPYEQYF.

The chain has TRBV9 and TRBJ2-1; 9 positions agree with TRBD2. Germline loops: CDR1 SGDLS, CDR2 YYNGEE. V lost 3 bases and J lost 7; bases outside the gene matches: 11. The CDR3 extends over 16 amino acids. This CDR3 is CASSESKRLAANEQFF. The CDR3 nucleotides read TGTGCCAGCAGCGAGTCCAAGAGACTAGCGGCTAATGAGCAGTTCTTC.

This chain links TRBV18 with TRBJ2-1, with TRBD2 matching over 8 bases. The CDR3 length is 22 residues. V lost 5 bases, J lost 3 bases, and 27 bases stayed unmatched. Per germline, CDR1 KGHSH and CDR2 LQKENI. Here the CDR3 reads CASSTRDKEVAGSFRVYNEQFF. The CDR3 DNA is TGTGCCAGCTCAACCCGGGACAAAGAGGTAGCGGGGTCCTTCCGGGTCTACAATGAGCAGTTCTTC.

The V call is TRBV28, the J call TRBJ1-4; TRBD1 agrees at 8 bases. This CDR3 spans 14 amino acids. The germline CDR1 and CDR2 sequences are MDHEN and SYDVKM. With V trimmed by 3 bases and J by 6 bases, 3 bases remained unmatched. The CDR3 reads CASSLDRVDEKLFF. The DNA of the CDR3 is TGTGCCAGCAGTTTGGACAGGGTGGATGAAAAACTGTTTTTT.

CDR3: CASRSLSSYNSPLHF. The CDR3 DNA is TGTGCCAGCAGATCGTTGAGCTCCTATAATTCACCCCTCCACTTT. The chain is built from TRBV6-5 and TRBJ1-6; D gene uncertain. The CDR3 runs 15 residues. CDR1 is MNHEY, CDR2 SVGAGI, per germline. Trimming left V 6 bases short and J 0 bases short, with 9 bases between.

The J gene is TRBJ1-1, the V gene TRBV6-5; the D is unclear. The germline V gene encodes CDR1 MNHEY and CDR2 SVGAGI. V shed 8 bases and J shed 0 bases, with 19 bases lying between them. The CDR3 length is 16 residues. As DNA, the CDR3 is TGTGCCAGCGGTTTCGGGCCCCTCGGGATGAACACTGAAGCTTTCTTT. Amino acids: CASGFGPLGMNTEAFF.

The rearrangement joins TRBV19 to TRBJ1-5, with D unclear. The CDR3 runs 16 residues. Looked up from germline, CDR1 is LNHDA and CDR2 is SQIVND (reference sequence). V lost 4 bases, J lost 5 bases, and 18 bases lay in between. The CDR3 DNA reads TGTGCCAGTAGTACCTGGACGGTCCGGCGGGATCAGCCCCAGCATTTT. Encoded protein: CASSTWTVRRDQPQHF.

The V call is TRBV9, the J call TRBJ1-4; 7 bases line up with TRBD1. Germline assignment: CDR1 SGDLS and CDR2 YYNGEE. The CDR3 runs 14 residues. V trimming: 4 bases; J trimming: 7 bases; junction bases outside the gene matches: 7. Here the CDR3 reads CASSPRRTGEKLFF. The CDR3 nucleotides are TGTGCCAGCAGCCCCCGAAGGACAGGTGAAAAACTGTTTTTT.